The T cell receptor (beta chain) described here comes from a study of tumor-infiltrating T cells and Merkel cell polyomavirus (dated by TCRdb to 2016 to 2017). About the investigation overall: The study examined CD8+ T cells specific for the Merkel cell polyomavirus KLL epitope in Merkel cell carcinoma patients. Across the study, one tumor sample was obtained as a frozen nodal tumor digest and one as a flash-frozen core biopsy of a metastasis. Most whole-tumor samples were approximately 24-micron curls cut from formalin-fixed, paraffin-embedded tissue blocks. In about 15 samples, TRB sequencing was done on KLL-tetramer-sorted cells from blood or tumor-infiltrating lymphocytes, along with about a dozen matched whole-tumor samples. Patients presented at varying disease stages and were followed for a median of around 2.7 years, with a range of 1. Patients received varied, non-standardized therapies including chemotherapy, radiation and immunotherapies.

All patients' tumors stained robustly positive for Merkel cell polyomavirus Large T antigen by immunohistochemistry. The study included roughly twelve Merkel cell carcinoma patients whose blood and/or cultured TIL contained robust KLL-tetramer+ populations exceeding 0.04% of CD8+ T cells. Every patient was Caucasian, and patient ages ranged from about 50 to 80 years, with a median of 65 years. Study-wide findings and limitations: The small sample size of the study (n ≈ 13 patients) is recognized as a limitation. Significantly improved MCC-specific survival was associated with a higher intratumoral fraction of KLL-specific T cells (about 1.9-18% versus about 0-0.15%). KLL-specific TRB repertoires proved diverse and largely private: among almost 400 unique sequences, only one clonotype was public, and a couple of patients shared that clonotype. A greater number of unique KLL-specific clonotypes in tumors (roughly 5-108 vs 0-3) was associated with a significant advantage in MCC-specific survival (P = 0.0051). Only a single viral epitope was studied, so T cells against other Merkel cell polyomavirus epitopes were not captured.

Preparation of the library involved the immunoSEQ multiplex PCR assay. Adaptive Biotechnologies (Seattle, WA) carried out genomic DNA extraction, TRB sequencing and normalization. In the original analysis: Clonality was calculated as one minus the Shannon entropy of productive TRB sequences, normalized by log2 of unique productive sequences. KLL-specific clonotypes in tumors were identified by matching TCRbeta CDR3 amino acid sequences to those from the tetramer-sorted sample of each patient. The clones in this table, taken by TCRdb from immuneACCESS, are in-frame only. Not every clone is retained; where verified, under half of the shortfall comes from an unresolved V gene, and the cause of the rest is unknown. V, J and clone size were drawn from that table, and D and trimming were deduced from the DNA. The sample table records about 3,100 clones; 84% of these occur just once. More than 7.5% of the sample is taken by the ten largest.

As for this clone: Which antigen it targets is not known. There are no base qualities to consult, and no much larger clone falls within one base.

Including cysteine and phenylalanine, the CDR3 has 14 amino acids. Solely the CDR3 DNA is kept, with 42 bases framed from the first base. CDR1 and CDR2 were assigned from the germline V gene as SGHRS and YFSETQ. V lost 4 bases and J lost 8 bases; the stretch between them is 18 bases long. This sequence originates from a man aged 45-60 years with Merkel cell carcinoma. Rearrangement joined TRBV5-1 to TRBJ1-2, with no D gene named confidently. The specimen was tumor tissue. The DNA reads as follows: TGCGCCAGCAGCGACCCCGGCGGGAATGGCGGCTACACCTTC. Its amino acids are CASSDPGGNGGYTF.